Each of the 30 T cell receptor beta chains below was sequenced from the same sample in a study of spatial heterogeneity in lung cancer. Time point of the sample: sample taken at primary tumor resection. Whole RNA came from tumor, nontumor lung or frozen PBMC and was sequenced without being sorted. In TCRdb, the 5' RACE reads were re-called with MiXCR into one record per CDR3 protein. This table holds tens of thousands of distinct CDR3 sequences, approximately 8.2% found once. This specimen was PBMCs, taken at surgery. Receptors were obtained from a male donor with early-stage non-small cell lung cancer.

This clonotype was observed many times. CDR3 sequence (DNA): TGTGCCTGGAGTGGCAGTGAAGCTTTCTTT. Translated: CAWSGSEAFF. The genes are TRBV30 and TRBJ1-1, with D unresolved. The germline V and J ends were trimmed by 1 base and 7 bases, with 4 bases remaining between them. The CDR3 length is 10 residues. Per the germline V gene, CDR1 is GTSNPN and CDR2 is SVGIG (reference sequence).

As for this clonotype: A much more abundant neighbour one base away suggests this may be a read error. The V and J genes are TRBV29-1 and TRBJ2-7, with D tentatively TRBD1 or TRBD2 (5 bases each). Germline CDR1 reads SQVTM; CDR2 reads ANQGSEA. This CDR3 spans 15 amino acids. With 6 bases removed from V and 0 bases from J, the gap between germline ends came to 18 bases. CDR3 nucleotides: TGCAGCGTGGGCAGGGAGACACCGGGCTCCTACGAGCAGTACTTC. Translating it yields CSVGRETPGSYEQYF.

The chain has TRBV20-1 and TRBJ2-2; no firm D call. Germline V CDR1 and CDR2: DFQATT, SNEGSKA (reference sequence). V lost 6 bases and J lost 2, with 13 bases in between. This CDR3 spans 14 amino acids. CDR3 coding DNA: TGCAGTGCCAGACCAAGGCCTAACACCGGGGAGCTGTTTTTT. Translating it yields CSARPRPNTGELFF.

This clonotype was seen ten or more times. This chain links TRBV4-1 with TRBJ2-1; TRBD2 agrees at 12 bases. The V and J ends lost 2 bases and 13 bases, in that order; junction bases with no gene match: 6. Germline lookup yields CDR1 MGHRA and CDR2 YSYEKL. The CDR3 spans 14 residues. CDR3 bases: TGCGCCAGCAGCCAAAGACTAGCGGGAGAGAAACAGTTCTTC. This codes for CASSQRLAGEKQFF.

The chain uses TRBV4-3 and TRBJ2-1, with 8 nucleotides matching TRBD2. Germline V gene sequence: CDR1 LGHNA, CDR2 YSLEER. The CDR3 consists of 17 residues. Trimming at V came to 0 bases and at J to 0 bases, leaving 4 bases not matched to a gene. CDR3 region: CASSQEIAGSSYNEQFF. The CDR3 nucleotides are TGCGCCAGCAGCCAAGAAATAGCGGGGAGCTCCTACAATGAGCAGTTCTTC.

This clonotype was seen a handful of times. V gene TRBV30 combines with J gene TRBJ2-4, with 11 positions matching TRBD2. This CDR3 comprises 20 residues. The V and J ends lost 0 bases and 0 bases, in that order; junction bases with no gene match: 13. Looked up from germline, CDR1 is GTSNPN and CDR2 is SVGIG (reference sequence). The CDR3 DNA is TGTGCCTGGAGTGTACGAGATTTGGGACTAGCGGAGAAAGCCAAAAACATTCAGTACTTC. As protein: CAWSVRDLGLAEKAKNIQYF.

The chain employs TRBV5-1 and TRBJ2-1; 7 positions agree with TRBD1. The CDR3 has 15 amino acids. V trimming: 4 bases; J trimming: 3 bases; junction bases outside the gene matches: 7. Germline V gene data show CDR1 as SGHRS and CDR2 as YFSETQ. CDR3 nucleotides: TGCGCCAGCAGCCCCTCGGGACAGCTCTACAATGAGCAGTTCTTC. Its translation is CASSPSGQLYNEQFF.

V is TRBV24-1 and J is TRBJ2-1; 14 bases match TRBD2. CDR3 length: 16 residues. The V and J ends lost 0 bases and 8 bases, in that order; junction bases with no gene match: 2. Germline CDR1 and CDR2: KGHDR and SFDVKD. CDR3 nucleotides: TGTGCCACCAGTGATTTGGGGACTAGCGGGAGCGATGAGCAGTTCTTC. Translating gives CATSDLGTSGSDEQFF.

This clonotype came up many times. This chain joins TRBV29-1 and TRBJ1-3, with TRBD1 matching over 7 bases. This CDR3 is 12 amino acids long. The germline CDR1 and CDR2 sequences are SQVTM and ANQGSEA. The J segment lost 4 bases and the V segment lost 6 bases, leaving 3 bases of the junction unmatched. The chain's CDR3 is CSVKQGGNTIYF. The CDR3 DNA reads TGCAGCGTGAAACAGGGGGGAAACACCATATATTTT.

This clonotype was seen a few times. The chain has TRBV7-3 and TRBJ1-1, with a weak D call TRBD1 (5 bases). The V gene's germline CDR1 is SGHTA and CDR2 FQGTGA. Trimming stripped 0 bases from V and 1 base from J, with 9 bases between. This CDR3 region has 15 residues. This CDR3 reads CASSLTAGTNTEAFF. The CDR3 nucleotides read TGTGCCAGCAGCTTAACCGCAGGGACGAACACTGAAGCTTTCTTT.

The V call is TRBV12-3 or TRBV12-4, the J call TRBJ2-4; the D is unclear. V lost 0 bases to trimming and J lost 0 bases, with 9 bases between them. The CDR3 length is 16 residues. The CDR3 region has the DNA TGTGCCAGCAGTTTAGCGGTTGAGTTAGCCAAAAACATTCAGTACTTC. This sequence encodes CASSLAVELAKNIQYF.

The V gene is TRBV6-2 or TRBV6-3, the J gene TRBJ2-3; perhaps TRBD2 as D (5 bases). The germline V and J ends were trimmed by 5 bases and 3 bases, with 12 bases remaining between them. Germline-derived CDR1 and CDR2 are MNHEY and SVGEGT. The CDR3 runs 14 residues. CDR3 sequence: CASSRLPSTDTQYF. In DNA, the CDR3 is TGTGCCAGCAGTCGACTACCGTCGACAGATACGCAGTATTTT.

This clonotype was detected many times. The rearrangement uses TRBV27 and TRBJ2-5, with D possibly matching TRBD2 (6 bases). With 3 bases removed from V and 5 bases from J, the gap between germline ends came to 13 bases. Germline V gives CDR1 MNHEY, CDR2 SMNVEV (reference sequence). The CDR3 is made up of 14 amino acids. The CDR3 region is CASSFTRAGETQYF. In DNA, the CDR3 is TGTGCCAGCAGTTTCACCAGGGCGGGGGAGACCCAGTACTTC.

This clonotype was recorded many times. The rearrangement joins TRBV7-9 to TRBJ2-5, with D perhaps TRBD1 (6 bases). Germline V CDR1 and CDR2: SEHNR, FQNEAQ (reference sequence). This CDR3 is 13 amino acids long. V lost 3 bases, J lost 4 bases, and 9 bases lay in between. As DNA, the CDR3 is TGTGCCAGCAGCTTTGACAGGCCAGAGACCCAGTACTTC. Translating it yields CASSFDRPETQYF.

In the case of this clonotype: A much larger clonotype is one base distant, so this may be a read error. The V gene is TRBV7-2, the J gene TRBJ2-3; D possibly corresponds to TRBD2 (7 bases). The germline V gene encodes CDR1 SGHTA and CDR2 FQGNSA. The CDR3 totals 15 residues. CDR3 DNA sequence: TGTCCCAGCAGCTTGAGGGGGGGCCAAGTCGATACGCAGTATTTT. Translated: CPSSLRGGQVDTQYF. The full variable domain, its missing parts supplied by reference TRBV7-2 and TRBJ2-3, is GAGVSQSPSNKVTEKGKDVELRCDPISGHTALYWYRQSLGQGLEFLIYFQGNSAPDKSGLPSDRFSAERTGGSVSTLTIQRTQQEDSAVYLCPSSLRGGQVDTQYFGPGTRLTVL.

This clonotype was detected many times. The genes are TRBV7-3 and TRBJ2-3; TRBD1 or TRBD2 may be the D gene (6 bases each). Per the germline V gene, CDR1 is SGHTA and CDR2 is FQGTGA. V shed 5 bases and J shed 3 bases, with 15 bases lying between them. The CDR3 is 15 residues long. The CDR3 DNA is TGTGCCAGCAGCCCCCGGGGGCCCAGAACAGATACGCAGTATTTT. Residues: CASSPRGPRTDTQYF.

Many counts were recorded for this clonotype. V is TRBV4-3 and J is TRBJ1-3; tentatively, D is TRBD1 (5 bases). This CDR3 region has 15 residues. V was clipped by 3 bases and J by 2 bases, with 11 bases between them. The germline gives CDR1 LGHNA, CDR2 YSLEER. The CDR3 bases are TGCGCCAGCAGCCAGAATGCGGGGGCTGGAAACACCATATATTTT. Its protein product is CASSQNAGAGNTIYF.

The sample holds many counts of this clonotype. The chain couples TRBV28 to TRBJ2-3, with 9 positions matching TRBD1. CDR1 is MDHEN, CDR2 SYDVKM, per germline. CDR3 length: 15 amino acids. Trimming took 3 bases from V and 1 from J; bases not matched to a gene: 2. CDR3 loop: CASSFRTGGTDTQYF. The CDR3 nucleotides are TGTGCCAGCAGTTTCCGGACAGGGGGCACAGATACGCAGTATTTT.

The table lists this clonotype with many counts. J is TRBJ2-3 and V is TRBV2, with D perhaps TRBD2 (5 bases). The CDR3 contains 14 residues. Germline CDR1 SNHLY, CDR2 FYNNEI. With 6 bases removed from V and 4 bases from J, the gap between germline ends came to 14 bases. For the CDR3, the DNA is TGTGCCAGCAGCGAACTGGTTAGCGCAGATACGCAGTATTTT. It is translated as CASSELVSADTQYF.

The J gene is TRBJ2-4, the V gene TRBV9; 11 bases line up with TRBD2. After removal of 3 bases from V and 7 bases from J, the junction contained 9 bases not matched to a gene. In germline, CDR1 is SGDLS, CDR2 YYNGEE. CDR3 length: 16 residues. The CDR3 loop reads CASSGRLAGIVNIQYF. The CDR3 DNA follows: TGTGCCAGCAGCGGGAGACTAGCGGGGATCGTGAACATTCAGTACTTC.

This clonotype was picked up many times. The chain employs TRBV29-1 and TRBJ1-2; perhaps TRBD1 as D (5 bases). The CDR3 spans 13 residues. Deletions cut 7 bases from V and 3 bases from J, with 15 bases between. Per the germline V gene, CDR1 is SQVTM and CDR2 is ANQGSEA. The CDR3 sequence: CSAVTDSYYGYTF. CDR3 DNA sequence: TGCAGCGCCGTCACAGACAGCTACTATGGCTACACCTTC.

This clonotype has at least ten counts. The chain joins TRBV10-3 to TRBJ2-1; tentatively, D is TRBD1 (6 bases). Germline CDR1 is ENHRY and CDR2 is SYGVKD. The CDR3 contains 16 residues. Trimming removed 7 bases from V and 0 bases from J, with 16 bases in between. The CDR3 sequence is CAIIGIATGSYNEQFF. CDR3 DNA sequence: TGTGCCATCATTGGAATAGCGACAGGCTCCTACAATGAGCAGTTCTTC.

The chain joins TRBV10-3 to TRBJ2-2, with D unclear. V dropped 6 bases and J dropped 4 bases, with 9 bases sitting between them. The CDR3 is 13 amino acids. Per the germline V gene, CDR1 is ENHRY and CDR2 is SYGVKD. The CDR3 coding sequence is TGTGCCATCAGCCAAGACCCCACCGGGGAGCTGTTTTTT. Amino acids: CAISQDPTGELFF.

This chain links TRBV12-3 or TRBV12-4 with TRBJ1-1; D is ambiguous. V was trimmed by 8 bases and J by 1 base, leaving 11 bases between them. The CDR3 runs to 13 residues. CDR3 residues: CASSQKGNTEAFF. DNA of the CDR3: TGTGCCAGCTCCCAAAAGGGGAACACTGAAGCTTTCTTT.

This clonotype was recorded many times. The chain is built from TRBV7-3 and TRBJ2-2; D unclear. The V and J ends lost 3 bases and 2 bases respectively, with 4 bases between them. Germline loops: CDR1 SGHTA, CDR2 FQGTGA. The CDR3 extends over 13 amino acids. The CDR3 loop is CASSFSNTGELFF. DNA for the CDR3: TGTGCCAGCAGCTTTAGTAACACCGGGGAGCTGTTTTTT.

This clonotype was counted many times. V gene TRBV20-1 combines with J gene TRBJ1-5; TRBD1 is a possible D gene (5 bases). Germline V gene sequence: CDR1 DFQATT, CDR2 SNEGSKA (reference sequence). V was clipped by 3 bases and J by 6 bases, with 9 bases between them. CDR3 size: 12 residues. CDR3 loop: CSASTGGQPQHF. The CDR3 DNA follows: TGCAGTGCTAGTACCGGGGGTCAGCCCCAGCATTTT.

The CDR3 loop is CASSLAGQMYGNEQFF. CDR3 DNA sequence: TGCGCCAGCAGCTTGGCCGGGCAGATGTACGGGAATGAGCAGTTCTTC. The chain combines TRBV5-1 with TRBJ2-1; D remains unclear. CDR1 SGHRS and CDR2 YFSETQ come from the germline V gene. V was cut by 0 bases and J by 7 bases, with 17 bases left in between. CDR3 length: 16 residues.

This clonotype was observed a handful of times. J is TRBJ1-3 and V is TRBV4-2, with 10 positions matching TRBD1. The CDR3 extends over 16 amino acids. The J segment lost 9 bases and the V segment lost 0 bases, leaving 8 bases of the junction unmatched. Germline lookup yields CDR1 LGHNA and CDR2 YNFKEQ. CDR3 loop: CASSQDRGTGVSTIYF. The DNA of the CDR3 is TGTGCCAGCAGCCAAGATCGGGGGACAGGGGTTAGCACCATATATTTT.

This clonotype was seen only a few times. The J gene is TRBJ1-1, the V gene TRBV12-3 or TRBV12-4, with 8 bases fitting TRBD1. V trimming: 6 bases; J trimming: 5 bases; junction bases outside the gene matches: 5. The length of the CDR3 is 13 residues. CDR3: CASRSTGVTEAFF. DNA for the CDR3: TGTGCCAGCAGATCGACAGGGGTTACTGAAGCTTTCTTT.

This clonotype was seen many times. The V and J genes are TRBV6-2 or TRBV6-3 and TRBJ1-5; no firm D call. Germline V gives CDR1 MNHEY, CDR2 SVGEGT. V lost 6 bases and J 5 bases, leaving 8 bases between the germline ends. The CDR3 covers 12 residues. The DNA for the CDR3 is TGTGCCAGCAGCTCACGCGATCAGCCCCAGCATTTT. Translation: CASSSRDQPQHF.